The next 3 T cell receptor beta chains were all read from a single sample in a study of blood T cell repertoires in COVID-19. Clones were read by immunoSEQ multiplex PCR, and TCRdb kept only the in-frame ones, dropping some. The sample consists of 200,000 or so clones, over 75% of them appearing once. The sample consisted of peripheral blood. The origin of the receptors is a woman between 40 and 50 years old who had recovered from COVID-19.

The chain carries TRBV6-4 and TRBJ1-1; D possibly corresponds to TRBD1 (6 bases). CDR3 size: 16 residues. The germline V gene has CDR1 MRHNA and CDR2 SNTAGT. Trimming pared 7 bases from V and 0 bases from J, leaving 18 bases between. The CDR3 reads CASTPRMGALNTEAFF. DNA for the CDR3: TGTGCCAGCACTCCTCGGATGGGGGCCTTGAACACTGAAGCTTTCTTT.

This clone has only a few counts. The rearrangement joins TRBV7-9 to TRBJ2-7; a possible D gene is TRBD2 (5 bases). V gave up 1 base and J gave up 5 bases, with 15 bases separating them. Germline CDR1 and CDR2: SEHNR and FQNEAQ (reference sequence). CDR3 size: 15 residues. CDR3 in DNA: TGTGCCAGCAGCTTAGGTAATGCGAGGGCCCACGAGCAGTACTTC. Encoded protein: CASSLGNARAHEQYF.

This chain joins TRBV6-5 and TRBJ2-1; perhaps TRBD2 as D (6 bases). The CDR3 runs 13 residues. V lost 4 bases and J lost 6, with 10 bases in between. The germline V gene encodes CDR1 MNHEY and CDR2 SVGAGI. CDR3 residues: CASSLTRVNEQFF. Written as DNA, the CDR3 is TGTGCCAGCAGTTTGACTAGGGTCAATGAGCAGTTCTTC.